This T cell receptor beta chain came from a study of blood T cells in healthy people across ages. For the study at large: Researchers report that template switching captured about one barcoded beta molecule per two T cells. Overall study findings and caveats: Diversity figures derived from one million T cells were judged to underestimate the true value.

Germline-derived CDR1 and CDR2 are MNHNY and SVGAGI (reference sequence). The V end lost 0 bases, the J end lost 8 bases, and 11 bases lay between the germline ends. The CDR3 spans 14 residues. The sample holds a few counts of this clonotype. Its antigen is unidentified. Healthy Caucasian individuals from Russia aged roughly 6 to 95 served as donors. Donors each provided around 10 milliliters of peripheral blood. Together with a sample-barcoded 5' primer, a J-beta primer mix was included in a second PCR lasting about 6 to 11 cycles. TCRdb processed the 5' RACE reads anew with MiXCR; each CDR3 protein has one entry. The table lists 600,000 or so distinct CDR3 sequences, approximately 30% of them singletons.

Sequenced input: blood. J is TRBJ1-5 and V is TRBV6-6, with a weak D call TRBD1 (6 bases). The clonotype originates from a woman older than 75 in good health. The CDR3 DNA follows: TGTGCCAGCAGTTACTCGAGGGGGGGAGAGCCCCAGCATTTT. This gives the protein CASSYSRGGEPQHF.